One sample yielded the 12 T cell receptor beta chains listed below, sequenced in a study of CD8 T cells in ankylosing spondylitis. TCRdb re-called the 5' RACE reads with MiXCR, one entry per CDR3 protein. Counted here are around 210,000 distinct CDR3 sequences, over 7% occurring once; the ten biggest clones make up approximately 4.8%. The sequencing sample was made of blood, either unsorted or a sorted T cell fraction (not recorded which). The source of these receptors is a female donor with ankylosing spondylitis or in good health (not recorded which).

This clonotype was observed many times. The chain recombines TRBV6-1 with TRBJ1-5; the D is unclear. The CDR3 sequence is 18 residues long. Germline CDR1 reads MNHNS; CDR2 reads SASEGT. Trimming stripped 0 bases from V and 0 bases from J, with 15 bases between. CDR3 coding DNA: TGTGCCAGCAGTGAAGCGCTTAAGCCTTCCGATAGCAATCAGCCCCAGCATTTT. Its protein product is CASSEALKPSDSNQPQHF.

The rearrangement links TRBV7-9 to TRBJ2-1; 9 bases map to TRBD2. Germline values: CDR1 SEHNR, CDR2 FQNEAQ (reference sequence). The CDR3 extends over 15 amino acids. The V gene end was trimmed by 5 bases and the J gene end by 8 bases; junction bases not matched to a gene: 10. Written as DNA, the CDR3 is TGTGCCAGCAGCCAATCAGCGGGAGGACTGGATGAGCAGTTCTTC. Amino acids: CASSQSAGGLDEQFF.

The V gene is TRBV7-2, the J gene TRBJ2-3, with D maybe TRBD1 (6 bases). The CDR3 covers 15 residues. Germline V gene sequence: CDR1 SGHTA, CDR2 FQGNSA. V lost 4 bases and J 2 bases, leaving 13 bases between the germline ends. This CDR3 reads CASSSPGHFTDTQYF. DNA of the CDR3: TGTGCCAGCAGCTCCCCGGGACACTTCACAGATACGCAGTATTTT. Combining the CDR3 with reference TRBV7-2 and TRBJ2-3 gives the whole variable domain GAGVSQSPSNKVTEKGKDVELRCDPISGHTALYWYRQSLGQGLEFLIYFQGNSAPDKSGLPSDRFSAERTGGSVSTLTIQRTQQEDSAVYLCASSSPGHFTDTQYFGPGTRLTVL.

This clonotype has a count of ten or more. The V gene is TRBV29-1, the J gene TRBJ2-3, with D possibly matching TRBD1 (6 bases). Germline V gene lookup returns CDR1 SQVTM and CDR2 ANQGSEA. The CDR3 runs 15 residues. The germline V and J ends were trimmed by 2 bases and 2 bases, with 14 bases remaining between them. The CDR3 DNA reads as TGCAGCGTTGAACATACGGACAGATCCACAGATACGCAGTATTTT. Protein: CSVEHTDRSTDTQYF.

Details on this clonotype: Compared with germline, one end of the junction differs, possibly owing to a read error. This rearrangement joins TRBV12-3 or TRBV12-4 to TRBJ2-6, with unresolved D. This CDR3 is built from 14 residues. The DNA for the CDR3 is TGTGCCAGCAGCGGCAACTCTGGGACCAACGTCCTGACTTTC. Translated: CASSGNSGTNVLTF.

This clonotype was seen repeatedly, ten times or more. DNA of the CDR3: TGTGCCAGCAGTTACTTTACAGGCCCTAGCACAGATACGCAGTATTTT. This codes for CASSYFTGPSTDTQYF. The chain is built from TRBV6-5 and TRBJ2-3; TRBD1 is a possible D gene (5 bases). Trimming cost V 1 base and J 0 bases, with 11 bases left between them. The CDR3 extends over 16 amino acids. Germline CDR1 reads MNHEY; CDR2 reads SVGAGI.

The sample holds many counts of this clonotype. V is TRBV28 and J is TRBJ1-5; D is ambiguous. With 5 bases removed from V and 0 bases from J, the gap between germline ends came to 11 bases. Germline V lookup: CDR1 MDHEN, CDR2 SYDVKM. This CDR3 contains 15 residues. CDR3 DNA sequence: TGTGCCAGCAGTGCCCCAGAGGGTAGCAATCAGCCCCAGCATTTT. This translates into CASSAPEGSNQPQHF. The whole variable domain, remainder taken from reference TRBV28 and TRBJ1-5, is DVKVTQSSRYLVKRTGEKVFLECVQDMDHENMFWYRQDPGLGLRLIYFSYDVKMKEKGDIPEGYSVSREKKERFSLILESASTNQTSMYLCASSAPEGSNQPQHFGDGTRLSIL.

This clonotype was observed at least ten times. The V gene is TRBV20-1, the J gene TRBJ1-1; D uncertain. Germline values: CDR1 DFQATT, CDR2 SNEGSKA (reference sequence). Trimming shortened V by 1 base and J by 0 bases, and 9 bases separated the two germline ends. The CDR3 contains 14 residues. DNA for the CDR3: TGCAGTGCTAGAGGTGGCACCCTGAACACTGAAGCTTTCTTT. Translation gives CSARGGTLNTEAFF.

This clonotype came up many times. J is TRBJ2-5 and V is TRBV24-1; D tentatively reads TRBD1 or TRBD2 (5 bases each). Germline V gene lookup returns CDR1 KGHDR and CDR2 SFDVKD. The V end was cut by 4 bases, the J end by 7 bases, with 15 bases between. The CDR3 consists of 14 residues. For the CDR3, the DNA is TGTGCCACCAGTGACTCCGGGACCTGGGGGACCCAGTACTTC. It codes for CATSDSGTWGTQYF.

Ten or more counts support this clonotype. This sequence joins TRBV9 and TRBJ2-7; D might be TRBD2 (6 bases). Trimming removed 3 bases at V and 3 bases at J, with 13 bases between. Germline V lookup: CDR1 SGDLS, CDR2 YYNGEE. The CDR3 loop spans 14 amino acids. CDR3 loop: CASSEEGMGYEQYF. CDR3 DNA: TGTGCCAGCAGCGAGGAGGGGATGGGCTACGAGCAGTACTTC.

About this clonotype: One base away lies a much larger clone, so this may be a sequencing read error. The chain combines TRBV25-1 with TRBJ2-1; 8 nucleotides align to TRBD2. The CDR3 contains 12 residues. From germline, CDR1 is MGHDK and CDR2 SYGVNS. The CDR3 sequence is CTTQAGGYKQFF. CDR3 nucleotides: TGTACCACTCAGGCGGGGGGCTACAAGCAGTTCTTC.

This clonotype has at least ten counts. The rearrangement links TRBV20-1 to TRBJ2-1; 8 bases map to TRBD1. The CDR3 extends over 13 amino acids. Germline V gene sequence: CDR1 DFQATT, CDR2 SNEGSKA (reference sequence). Trimming at V came to 5 bases and at J to 3 bases, leaving 3 bases not matched to a gene. The CDR3 protein is CSASGTGYNEQFF. CDR3 in DNA: TGCAGTGCTTCCGGGACAGGCTACAATGAGCAGTTCTTC.